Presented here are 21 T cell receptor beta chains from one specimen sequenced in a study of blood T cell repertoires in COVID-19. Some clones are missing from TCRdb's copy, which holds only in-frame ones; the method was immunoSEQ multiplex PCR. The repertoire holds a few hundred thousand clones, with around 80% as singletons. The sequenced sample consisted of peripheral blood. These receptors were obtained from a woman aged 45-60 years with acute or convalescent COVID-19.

The CDR3 here is CASSRNTLNTEAFF. The CDR3 DNA reads TGCGCCAGCAGCCGCAATACACTGAACACTGAAGCTTTCTTT. The rearrangement joins TRBV4-1 to TRBJ1-1; no definite D call. The V gene lost 4 bases and the J gene lost 0 bases, with 9 bases spanning the gap. Per germline, CDR1 MGHRA and CDR2 YSYEKL. The CDR3 contains 14 residues.

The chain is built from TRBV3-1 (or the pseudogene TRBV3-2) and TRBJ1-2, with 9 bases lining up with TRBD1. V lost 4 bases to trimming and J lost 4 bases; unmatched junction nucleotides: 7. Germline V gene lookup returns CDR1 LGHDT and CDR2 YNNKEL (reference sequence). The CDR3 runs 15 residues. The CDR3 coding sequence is TGTGCCAGCAGCCCCGGGGACAGGGACTTCTATGGCTACACCTTC. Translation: CASSPGDRDFYGYTF.

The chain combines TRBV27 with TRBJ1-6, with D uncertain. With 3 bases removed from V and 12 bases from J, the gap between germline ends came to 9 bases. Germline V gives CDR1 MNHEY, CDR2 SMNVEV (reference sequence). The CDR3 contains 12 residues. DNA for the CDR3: TGTGCCAGCAGTTTGGGAGCAGGACCCCTCCACTTT. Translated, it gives CASSLGAGPLHF.

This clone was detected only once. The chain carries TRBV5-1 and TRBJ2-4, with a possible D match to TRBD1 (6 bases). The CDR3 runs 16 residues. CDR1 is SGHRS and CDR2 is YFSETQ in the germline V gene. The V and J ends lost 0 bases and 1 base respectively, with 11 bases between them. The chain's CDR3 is CASSLEGRGAKNIQYF. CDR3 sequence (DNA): TGCGCCAGCAGCTTGGAGGGCAGGGGCGCCAAAAACATTCAGTACTTC.

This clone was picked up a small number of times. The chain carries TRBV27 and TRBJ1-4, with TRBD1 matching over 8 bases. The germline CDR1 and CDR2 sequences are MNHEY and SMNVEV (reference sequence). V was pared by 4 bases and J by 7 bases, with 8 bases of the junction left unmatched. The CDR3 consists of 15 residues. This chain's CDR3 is CASSSRRQGAEKLFF. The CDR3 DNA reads TGTGCCAGCAGTTCCCGACGGCAGGGGGCTGAAAAACTGTTTTTT.

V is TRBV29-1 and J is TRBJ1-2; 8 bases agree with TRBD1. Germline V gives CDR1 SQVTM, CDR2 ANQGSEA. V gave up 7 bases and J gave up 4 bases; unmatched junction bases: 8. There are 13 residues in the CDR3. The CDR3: CSAQDGQGYGYTF. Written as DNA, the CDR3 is TGCAGCGCCCAAGATGGACAGGGCTATGGCTACACCTTC. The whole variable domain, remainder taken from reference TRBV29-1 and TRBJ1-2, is SAVISQKPSRDICQRGTSLTIQCQVDSQVTMMFWYRQQPGQSLTLIATANQGSEATYESGFVIDKFPISRPNLTFSTLTVSNMSPEDSSIYLCSAQDGQGYGYTFGSGTRLTVV.

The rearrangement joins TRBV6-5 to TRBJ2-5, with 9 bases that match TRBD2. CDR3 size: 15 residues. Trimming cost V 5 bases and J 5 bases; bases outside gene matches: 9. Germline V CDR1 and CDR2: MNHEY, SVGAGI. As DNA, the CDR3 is TGTGCCAGCAGTCCCCAGGGCGGGGGGGCGGAGACCCAGTACTTC. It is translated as CASSPQGGGAETQYF.

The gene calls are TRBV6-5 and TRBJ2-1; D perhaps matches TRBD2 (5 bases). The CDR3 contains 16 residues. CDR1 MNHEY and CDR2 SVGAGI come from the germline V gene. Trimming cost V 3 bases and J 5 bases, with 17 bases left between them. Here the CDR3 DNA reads TGTGCCAGCAGTTATGCGGGTATGAACTCTCACAATGAGCAGTTCTTC. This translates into CASSYAGMNSHNEQFF.

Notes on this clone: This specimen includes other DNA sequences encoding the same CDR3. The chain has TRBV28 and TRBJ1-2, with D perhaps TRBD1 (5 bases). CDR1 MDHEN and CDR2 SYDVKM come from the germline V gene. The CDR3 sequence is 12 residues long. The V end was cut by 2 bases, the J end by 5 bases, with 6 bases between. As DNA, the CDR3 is TGTGCCAGCAGTTTAGGGGGGTATGGCTACACCTTC. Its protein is CASSLGGYGYTF.

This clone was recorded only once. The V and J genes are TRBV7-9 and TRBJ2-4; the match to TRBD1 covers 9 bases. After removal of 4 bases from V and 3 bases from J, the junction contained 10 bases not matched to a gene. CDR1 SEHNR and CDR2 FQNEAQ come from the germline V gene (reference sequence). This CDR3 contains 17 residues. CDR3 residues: CASSSLWTGADKNIQYF. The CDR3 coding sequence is TGTGCCAGCAGCTCCCTCTGGACAGGGGCTGACAAAAACATTCAGTACTTC.

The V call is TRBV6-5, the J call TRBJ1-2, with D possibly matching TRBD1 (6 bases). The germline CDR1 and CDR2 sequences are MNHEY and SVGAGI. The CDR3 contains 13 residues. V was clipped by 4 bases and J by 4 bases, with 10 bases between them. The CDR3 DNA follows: TGTGCCAGCAGTTCCGGGGGGCTCTATGGCTACACCTTC. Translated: CASSSGGLYGYTF.

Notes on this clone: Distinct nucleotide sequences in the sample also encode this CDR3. The CDR3 spells CASSRGGIQETQYF. CDR3 DNA sequence: TGTGCCAGCAGCAGGGGTGGAATCCAAGAGACCCAGTACTTC. The chain is built from TRBV11-2 and TRBJ2-5, with D perhaps TRBD1 (5 bases). V shed 5 bases and J shed 1 base, with 11 bases lying between them. CDR1 and CDR2 from the germline V gene are SGHAT and FQNNGV. The CDR3 has 14 amino acids. Full variable domain (missing parts from reference TRBV11-2 and TRBJ2-5): EAGVAQSPRYKIIEKRQSVAFWCNPISGHATLYWYQQILGQGPKLLIQFQNNGVVDDSQLPKDRFSAERLKGVDSTLKIQPAKLEDSAVYLCASSRGGIQETQYFGPGTRLLVL.

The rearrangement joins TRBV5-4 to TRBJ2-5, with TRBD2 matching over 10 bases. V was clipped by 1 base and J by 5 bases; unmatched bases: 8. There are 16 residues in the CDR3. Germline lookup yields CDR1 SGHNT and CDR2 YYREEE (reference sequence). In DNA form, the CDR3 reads TGTGCCAGCAGCTTGCCGCTAGCGGGAGTTAGGGAGACCCAGTACTTC. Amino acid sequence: CASSLPLAGVRETQYF.

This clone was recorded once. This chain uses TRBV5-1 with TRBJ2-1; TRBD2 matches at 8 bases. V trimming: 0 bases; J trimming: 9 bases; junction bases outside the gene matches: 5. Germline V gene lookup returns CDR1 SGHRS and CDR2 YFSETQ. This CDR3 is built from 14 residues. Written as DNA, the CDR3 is TGCGCCAGCAGCTTGGCCACTAGCGGTGGTGAGCAGTTCTTC. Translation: CASSLATSGGEQFF.

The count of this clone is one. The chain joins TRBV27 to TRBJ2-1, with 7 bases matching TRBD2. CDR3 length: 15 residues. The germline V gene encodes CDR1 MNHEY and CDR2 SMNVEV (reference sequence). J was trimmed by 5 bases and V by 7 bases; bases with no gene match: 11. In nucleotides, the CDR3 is TGTGCCAGCACCCGCTTTTGGGACTACAACAATGAGCAGTTCTTC. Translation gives CASTRFWDYNNEQFF.

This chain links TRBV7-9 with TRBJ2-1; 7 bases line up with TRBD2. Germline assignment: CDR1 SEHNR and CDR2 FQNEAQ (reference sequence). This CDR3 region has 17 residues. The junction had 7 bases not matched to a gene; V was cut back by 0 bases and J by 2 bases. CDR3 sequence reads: CASSLAPVGGTYNEQFF. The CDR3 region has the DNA TGTGCCAGCAGCTTAGCGCCCGTGGGGGGGACCTACAATGAGCAGTTCTTC.

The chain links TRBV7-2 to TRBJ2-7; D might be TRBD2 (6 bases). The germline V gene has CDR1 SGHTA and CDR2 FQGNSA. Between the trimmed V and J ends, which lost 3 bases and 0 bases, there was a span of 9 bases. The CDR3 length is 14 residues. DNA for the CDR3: TGTGCCAGCAGCTTGGCGGGGCCCTCCTACGAGCAGTACGTC. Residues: CASSLAGPSYEQYV.

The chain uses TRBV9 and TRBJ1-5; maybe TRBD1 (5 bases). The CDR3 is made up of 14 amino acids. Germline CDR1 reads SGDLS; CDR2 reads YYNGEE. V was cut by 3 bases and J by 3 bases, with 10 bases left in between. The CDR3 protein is CASSADRDNQPQHF. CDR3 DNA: TGTGCCAGCAGCGCCGACAGAGACAATCAGCCCCAGCATTTT.

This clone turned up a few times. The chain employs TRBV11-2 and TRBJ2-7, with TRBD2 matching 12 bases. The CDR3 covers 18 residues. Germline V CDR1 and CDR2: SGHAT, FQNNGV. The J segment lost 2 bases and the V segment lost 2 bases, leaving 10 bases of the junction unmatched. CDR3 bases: TGTGCCAGCAGCTTATTCTCCGGGACTAGCGGGTGGGCCTACGAGCAGTACTTC. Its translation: CASSLFSGTSGWAYEQYF.

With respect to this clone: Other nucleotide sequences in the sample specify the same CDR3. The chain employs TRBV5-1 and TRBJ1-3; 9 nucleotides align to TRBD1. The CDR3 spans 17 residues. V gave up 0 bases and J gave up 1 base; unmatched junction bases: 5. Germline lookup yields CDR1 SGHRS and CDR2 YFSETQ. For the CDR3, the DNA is TGCGCCAGCAGCTTGGTAGGGACAGGGTCTTCTGGAAACACCATATATTTT. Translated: CASSLVGTGSSGNTIYF. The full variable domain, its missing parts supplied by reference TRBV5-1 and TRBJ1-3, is KAGVTQTPRYLIKTRGQQVTLSCSPISGHRSVSWYQQTPGQGLQFLFEYFSETQRNKGNFPGRFSGRQFSNSRSEMNVSTLELGDSALYLCASSLVGTGSSGNTIYFGEGSWLTVV.

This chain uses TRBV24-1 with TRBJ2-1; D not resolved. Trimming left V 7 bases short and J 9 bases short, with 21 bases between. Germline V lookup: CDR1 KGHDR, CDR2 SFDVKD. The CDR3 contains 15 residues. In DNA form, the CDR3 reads TGTGCCACCAGCTTACCGGGTCATCGCGGCAGTGAGCAGTTCTTC. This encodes CATSLPGHRGSEQFF.